The T cell receptor (beta chain) under discussion was sequenced for a study of blood T cell repertoires in COVID-19. Original data processing: Reference gene primer amplification yielded estimated nucleated cell counts. Sequencing was performed with immunoSEQ multiplex PCR; in TCRdb, only in-frame clones are kept and a portion is missing. Clonal size and the V and J genes are those of that table, whereas D and trimming came from the DNA. The sample lists 70,000 or so clones; under 90% were seen once. This CDR3 spans 16 amino acids. V lost 2 bases and J lost 7; bases outside the gene matches: 6. Germline V gives CDR1 KGHSH, CDR2 LQKENI.

The V gene is TRBV18, the J gene TRBJ2-5; 14 nucleotides align to TRBD2. The clonotype comes from a man between 65 and 85 years old with active or convalescent COVID-19. The material sequenced was peripheral blood. The CDR3 sequence: CASSPGTSGSGGTQYF. CDR3 coding DNA: TGTGCCAGCTCACCAGGGACTAGCGGGAGTGGTGGGACCCAGTACTTC.